The 10 T cell receptor beta chains below all came from one sample that was sequenced in a study of blood T cell repertoires in COVID-19 (TCRdb year 2020). Library prep was done by the immunoSEQ multiplex PCR assay. This immuneACCESS table, as held by TCRdb, lists in-frame sequences with V and J called but not all clones. Of the missing ones, under half trace to an unresolved V gene in checked studies; the others have no known cause. The sample has over 120,000 clones on record, about 82% of them singletons. The ten largest account for approximately 4.5% of the sample. Sequencing was carried out using peripheral blood. Receptors were obtained from a woman of 80 years or more with active or convalescent COVID-19.

This clone was recorded only once. This chain connects TRBV5-1 to TRBJ2-5, with TRBD1 as a possible D gene (5 bases). V was clipped by 10 bases and J by 2 bases, with 15 bases between them. CDR3 length equals 13 residues. The germline V gene encodes CDR1 SGHRS and CDR2 YFSETQ. In DNA, the CDR3 is TGCGCCTCCAGGGCGCTCCCGCAAGAGACCCAGTACTTC. This codes for CASRALPQETQYF.

The V gene is TRBV4-1, the J gene TRBJ2-1, with 9 bases lining up with TRBD1. Trimming removed 0 bases from V and 6 bases from J; junction bases left unmatched: 12. This CDR3 has 18 amino acids. Germline V lookup: CDR1 MGHRA, CDR2 YSYEKL. CDR3 protein: CASSQDERDRDFSNEQFF. Written as DNA, the CDR3 is TGCGCCAGCAGCCAAGATGAGAGGGACAGGGATTTCAGCAATGAGCAGTTCTTC.

The chain recombines TRBV12-3 or TRBV12-4 with TRBJ1-2; 7 bases align to TRBD1. This CDR3 spans 13 amino acids. V gave up 8 bases and J gave up 5 bases; unmatched junction bases: 8. The CDR3 DNA reads as TGTGCCAGCGCAGACAGGGCCAGGTATGGCTACACCTTC. This sequence encodes CASADRARYGYTF.

V usage is TRBV30 and J usage is TRBJ1-2; 7 positions match TRBD1. The junction had 12 bases not matched to a gene; V was cut back by 3 bases and J by 5 bases. Germline V gene lookup returns CDR1 GTSNPN and CDR2 SVGIG (reference sequence). There are 15 residues in the CDR3. The CDR3 is CAWSGTGASPYGYTF. The DNA of the CDR3 is TGTGCCTGGAGCGGTACAGGGGCCTCACCTTATGGCTACACCTTC.

This chain links TRBV7-6 with TRBJ1-1; 11 bases fit TRBD1. J gave up 6 bases and V 3 bases, and 6 bases lay outside the gene matches. CDR1 SGHVS and CDR2 FNYEAQ come from the germline V gene. This CDR3 region has 15 residues. The CDR3 loop is CASSFTRDRGAEAFF. As DNA, the CDR3 is TGTGCCAGCAGCTTCACGAGGGACAGGGGGGCTGAAGCTTTCTTT.

J is TRBJ1-4 and V is TRBV19; D unclear. V was trimmed by 2 bases and J by 6 bases, leaving 7 bases between them. The CDR3 totals 13 residues. Germline V gene lookup returns CDR1 LNHDA and CDR2 SQIVND (reference sequence). The CDR3 spells CASSISEDEKLFF. The CDR3 nucleotides read TGTGCCAGTAGTATATCTGAGGATGAAAAACTGTTTTTT.

This clone was picked up a small number of times. V gene TRBV19 combines with J gene TRBJ1-2, with 7 nucleotides matching TRBD1. With V trimmed by 1 base and J by 7 bases, 9 bases remained unmatched. CDR3 length: 15 amino acids. The germline CDR1 and CDR2 sequences are LNHDA and SQIVND (reference sequence). The CDR3 here is CASSIVNRGKGGYTF. The CDR3 coding sequence is TGTGCCAGTAGTATAGTAAACAGGGGCAAAGGTGGCTACACCTTC.

The CDR3 region is CASSAGTITDTQYF. CDR3 in DNA: TGTGCCAGCAGCGCCGGGACTATCACAGATACGCAGTATTTT. V and J are TRBV9 and TRBJ2-3, with 7 bases identical to TRBD2. After removal of 3 bases from V and 2 bases from J, the junction contained 3 bases not matched to a gene. The CDR3 covers 14 residues. Germline V gives CDR1 SGDLS, CDR2 YYNGEE.

J is TRBJ1-4 and V is TRBV18; D gene uncertain. The CDR3 is 15 residues long. CDR1 is KGHSH and CDR2 is LQKENI in the germline V gene. Trimming pared 0 bases from V and 4 bases from J, leaving 9 bases between. Here the CDR3 DNA reads TGTGCCAGCTCACCACCGTCGGACTTTAATGAAAAACTGTTTTTT. Protein sequence: CASSPPSDFNEKLFF.

V gene TRBV6-5 combines with J gene TRBJ2-1; TRBD2 is a possible D gene (7 bases). V lost 8 bases and J lost 9, with 17 bases in between. Germline loops: CDR1 MNHEY, CDR2 SVGAGI. The CDR3 runs 13 residues. The CDR3 DNA sequence: TGTGCCAGCCGAGGGGGGGGTTACGGTGAGCAGTTCTTC. This encodes CASRGGGYGEQFF.